These T cell receptor beta chains were read from a single sample in a study of T cell responses to AZD1222 COVID-19 vaccine. Sequenced by immunoSEQ multiplex PCR; TCRdb stores in-frame clones only, minus some. The sample gives 150,000 to 180,000 clones, 90% of which show up once; approximately 20% is in the top ten. The sequencing used peripheral blood, collected on day 0 of AZD1222 vaccination. Receptors were obtained from an adult in good health. The CDR3 runs from the conserved cysteine through the conserved F or W. A D gene is named only where the DNA matches it firmly. Clone size is shown for a subset of rows, as once, few, many or a class of expanded clone.

v_gene: TRBV10-3; j_gene: TRBJ1-1; abundance: -; d_gene: -; CDR3nt: TGTGCCATCAGCGCAATGAACACTGAAGCTTTCTTT; CDR3aa: CAISAMNTEAFF
v_gene: TRBV4-1; j_gene: TRBJ2-7; abundance: -; d_gene: TRBD2; CDR3nt: TGCGCCAGCAGCGGCGGACTAGCGGGAGCCTACGAGCAGTACTTC; CDR3aa: CASSGGLAGAYEQYF
v_gene: TRBV28; j_gene: TRBJ1-6; abundance: -; d_gene: -; CDR3nt: TGTGCCAGCAGGGACGGCGTGAGGCCCCTCCACTTT; CDR3aa: CASRDGVRPLHF
v_gene: TRBV7-6; j_gene: TRBJ1-6; abundance: -; d_gene: -; CDR3nt: TGTGCCAGCAGCTTCGCTAGCTCCTATAATTCACCCCTCCACTTT; CDR3aa: CASSFASSYNSPLHF
v_gene: TRBV6-5; j_gene: TRBJ1-3; abundance: -; d_gene: -; CDR3nt: TGTGCCAGCAGGACAGCTTCTGGAAACACCATATATTTT; CDR3aa: CASRTASGNTIYF
v_gene: TRBV3-1/TRBV3-2; j_gene: TRBJ1-2; abundance: -; d_gene: -; CDR3nt: TGTGCCGACGGGTATAACTATGGCTACACCTTC; CDR3aa: CADGYNYGYTF
v_gene: TRBV5-1; j_gene: TRBJ2-5; abundance: -; d_gene: -; CDR3nt: TGCGCCAGCAGCTTGGAAGGTGGGGAGACCCAGTACTTC; CDR3aa: CASSLEGGETQYF
v_gene: TRBV19; j_gene: TRBJ2-1; abundance: -; d_gene: -; CDR3nt: TGTGCCAGTAGTATCTTACCCACGGTGGCTGAGCAGTTCTTC; CDR3aa: CASSILPTVAEQFF
v_gene: TRBV5-4; j_gene: TRBJ2-7; abundance: -; d_gene: -; CDR3nt: TGTGCCAGCAGGGCGGAGGGCACCTACGAGCAGTACTTC; CDR3aa: CASRAEGTYEQYF
v_gene: TRBV19; j_gene: TRBJ1-1; abundance: -; d_gene: -; CDR3nt: TGTGCCAGTACGTTCAGGGTGGGAGAAGCTTTCTTT; CDR3aa: CASTFRVGEAFF
v_gene: TRBV12-3/TRBV12-4; j_gene: TRBJ2-1; abundance: -; d_gene: TRBD1; CDR3nt: TGTGCCAGCAACAGGGGCAGGAATGAGCAGTTCTTC; CDR3aa: CASNRGRNEQFF
v_gene: TRBV19; j_gene: TRBJ1-3; abundance: -; d_gene: -; CDR3nt: TGTGCCAGTAGTACCGGGACTGGAAACACCATATATTTT; CDR3aa: CASSTGTGNTIYF
v_gene: TRBV25-1; j_gene: TRBJ2-7; abundance: -; d_gene: -; CDR3nt: TGTGCCAGCAGTGCCCGACGGGAAACCTACGAGCAGTACTTC; CDR3aa: CASSARRETYEQYF
v_gene: TRBV30; j_gene: TRBJ1-1; abundance: -; d_gene: -; CDR3nt: TGTGCCCACCTGAGGGGGGGGGACACTGAAGCTTTCTTT; CDR3aa: CAHLRGGDTEAFF
v_gene: TRBV21-1; j_gene: TRBJ2-7; abundance: -; d_gene: -; CDR3nt: TGTGCCAGCAGCATACACGATTCCTACGAGCAGTACTTC; CDR3aa: CASSIHDSYEQYF
v_gene: TRBV7-8; j_gene: TRBJ2-7; abundance: -; d_gene: -; CDR3nt: TGTGCCAGCAGCTTAGCCCCAGGGAAGACCTACGAGCAGTACTTC; CDR3aa: CASSLAPGKTYEQYF
v_gene: TRBV7-3; j_gene: TRBJ1-2; abundance: -; d_gene: -; CDR3nt: TGTGCCAGCAGCTTAACGAGGGTTAACTATGGCTACACCTTC; CDR3aa: CASSLTRVNYGYTF
v_gene: TRBV19; j_gene: TRBJ2-7; abundance: -; d_gene: -; CDR3nt: TGTGCCAGTAGTGCGAGGGAGCTCCACGAGCAGTACTTC; CDR3aa: CASSARELHEQYF
v_gene: TRBV18; j_gene: TRBJ2-7; abundance: -; d_gene: -; CDR3nt: TGTGCCAGCTCTCCCGGGACGCATTACGAGCAGTACTTC; CDR3aa: CASSPGTHYEQYF
v_gene: TRBV24-1; j_gene: TRBJ2-1; abundance: -; d_gene: -; CDR3nt: TGTGCCACCGGGGGACGGACTCGTGGGCCCTACAATGAGCAGTTCTTC; CDR3aa: CATGGRTRGPYNEQFF
v_gene: TRBV7-9; j_gene: TRBJ1-1; abundance: -; d_gene: -; CDR3nt: TGTGCCAGCAGCTCTTTGGTGAACACTGAAGCTTTCTTT; CDR3aa: CASSSLVNTEAFF
v_gene: TRBV7-2; j_gene: TRBJ2-5; abundance: few; d_gene: -; CDR3nt: TGTGCCAGCAGCTTAGCGGGGGGACGAGAGACCCAGTACTTC; CDR3aa: CASSLAGGRETQYF
v_gene: TRBV9; j_gene: TRBJ2-2; abundance: few; d_gene: -; CDR3nt: TGTGCCAGCAGCGTAGTCCCGGCCGGGCGCGGCACCGGGGAGCTGTTTTTT; CDR3aa: CASSVVPAGRGTGELFF
v_gene: TRBV12-3/TRBV12-4; j_gene: TRBJ1-5; abundance: -; d_gene: -; CDR3nt: TGTGCCAGCAGGTTCACAGGAGAGCCCCAGCATTTT; CDR3aa: CASRFTGEPQHF